The 29 T cell receptor beta chains reported below all come from one sample, sequenced in a study of PD-1 blockade in classical Hodgkin lymphoma. Only in-frame clones appear in the TCRdb table, and some are missing; sequencing was by immunoSEQ multiplex PCR. The repertoire includes around 23,000 clones, around 84% of them detected once, and under 2% sits in the top ten. Brentuximab vedotin exposure varied among the patients, all of whom had relapsed after autologous stem cell transplantation. Purified CD4+ T cells were obtained from thawed PBMCs through magnetic negative selection. The source was CD4+ T cells from blood, collected at baseline. Every receptor here comes from a human donor with classical Hodgkin lymphoma.

V gene TRBV7-6 combines with J gene TRBJ1-2; D may be TRBD1 (6 bases). The CDR3 sequence is 15 residues long. V lost 5 bases and J lost 0, with 13 bases in between. Per the germline V gene, CDR1 is SGHVS and CDR2 is FNYEAQ. The chain's CDR3 is CASSPGHTANYGYTF. Here the CDR3 DNA reads TGTGCCAGCAGCCCGGGACACACAGCTAACTATGGCTACACCTTC. The whole variable domain, filled in from reference TRBV7-6 and TRBJ1-2, reads GAGVSQSPRYKVTKRGQDVALRCDPISGHVSLYWYRQALGQGPEFLTYFNYEAQQDKSGLPNDRFSAERPEGSISTLTIQRTEQRDSAMYRCASSPGHTANYGYTFGSGTRLTVV.

J is TRBJ1-1 and V is TRBV7-2; D might be TRBD1 (5 bases). V was cut by 1 base and J by 0 bases, with 9 bases left in between. CDR1 is SGHTA, CDR2 FQGNSA, per germline. The CDR3 runs 15 residues. CDR3 sequence (DNA): TGTGCCAGCAGCTTAGGGGACCACCTGAACACTGAAGCTTTCTTT. It specifies CASSLGDHLNTEAFF.

This chain joins TRBV6-5 and TRBJ2-1; possibly TRBD1 for D (6 bases). Trimming took off 6 bases at V and 5 bases at J, with 17 bases between the two ends. This CDR3 region has 15 residues. Germline-derived CDR1 and CDR2 are MNHEY and SVGAGI. The CDR3 nucleotides read TGTGCCAGCAGGACAGGTCACACAAAGGACAATGAGCAGTTCTTC. Residues: CASRTGHTKDNEQFF.

This clone was recorded a few times. This sample includes further DNA sequences coding for the same CDR3. This chain joins TRBV7-9 and TRBJ2-3, with no clear D. The CDR3 contains 15 residues. Deletions cut 1 base from V and 2 bases from J, with 10 bases between. The germline gives CDR1 SEHNR, CDR2 FQNEAQ (reference sequence). This CDR3 reads CASSLVVMPTDTQYF. As DNA, the CDR3 is TGTGCCAGCAGCTTAGTGGTTATGCCCACAGATACGCAGTATTTT.

The rearrangement uses TRBV6-1 and TRBJ2-1; 10 bases are a match to TRBD2. Germline V gene lookup returns CDR1 MNHNS and CDR2 SASEGT. This CDR3 region has 16 residues. V trimming: 2 bases; J trimming: 7 bases; junction bases outside the gene matches: 8. The CDR3 DNA reads as TGTGCCAGCAGTGAAATGGCTAGCGGGGGAGGGAATGAGCAGTTCTTC. It is translated as CASSEMASGGGNEQFF.

The chain has TRBV27 and TRBJ1-3, with a possible D match to TRBD1 (6 bases). Trimming removed 8 bases at V and 2 bases at J, with 13 bases between. Germline CDR1 MNHEY, CDR2 SMNVEV (reference sequence). This CDR3 is built from 14 residues. This chain's CDR3 is CASAPRDTGNTIYF. CDR3 bases: TGTGCCAGCGCGCCTCGGGACACTGGAAACACCATATATTTT.

V is TRBV13 and J is TRBJ1-1, with 8 nucleotides matching TRBD1. The CDR3 contains 14 residues. CDR1 and CDR2 from the germline V gene are PRHDT and FYEKMQ (reference sequence). J was trimmed by 2 bases and V by 2 bases; bases with no gene match: 1. As DNA, the CDR3 is TGTGCCAGCAGCTTACAGGGGGCTAACACTGAAGCTTTCTTT. Its protein product is CASSLQGANTEAFF. The complete variable domain, with remaining parts taken from reference TRBV13 and TRBJ1-1, reads AAGVIQSPRHLIKEKRETATLKCYPIPRHDTVYWYQQGPGQDPQFLISFYEKMQSDKGSIPDRFSAQQFSDYHSELNMSSLELGDSALYFCASSLQGANTEAFFGQGTRLTVV.

The V gene is TRBV6-5, the J gene TRBJ1-2; possibly TRBD1 for D (6 bases). Germline V CDR1 and CDR2: MNHEY, SVGAGI. The ends were cut back, 2 bases at V and 5 bases at J, with 9 bases in the middle. The CDR3 contains 13 residues. In DNA, the CDR3 is TGTGCCAGCAGTTACGAACAGGGATATGGCTACACCTTC. This gives the protein CASSYEQGYGYTF.

The chain carries TRBV7-2 and TRBJ2-3; TRBD1 matches at 8 bases. The CDR3 is 16 amino acids. V lost 0 bases, J lost 6 bases, and 8 bases stayed unmatched. The germline gives CDR1 SGHTA, CDR2 FQGNSA. This CDR3 reads CASSLAVTGGRDTQYF. In DNA, the CDR3 is TGTGCCAGCAGCTTAGCGGTTACAGGGGGGCGGGATACGCAGTATTTT.

The chain links TRBV5-1 to TRBJ2-2; 8 bases are a match to TRBD2. The CDR3 extends over 14 amino acids. CDR1 is SGHRS, CDR2 YFSETQ, per germline. The V and J ends lost 5 bases and 6 bases, in that order; junction bases with no gene match: 6. CDR3 nucleotides: TGCGCCAGCAGGAGCGGGGGAGGATCCGGGGAGCTGTTTTTT. It specifies CASRSGGGSGELFF.

J is TRBJ2-5 and V is TRBV6-5, with D maybe TRBD1 (5 bases). CDR3 length equals 14 residues. CDR1 and CDR2 (germline): MNHEY, SVGAGI. Trimming stripped 2 bases from V and 5 bases from J, with 12 bases between. The CDR3 DNA sequence: TGTGCCAGCAGTTACCAGGGAAAGTCGGAGACCCAGTACTTC. Translated: CASSYQGKSETQYF.

This chain joins TRBV19 and TRBJ1-6, with no clear D. This CDR3 has 14 residues. Trimming stripped 3 bases from V and 6 bases from J, with 9 bases between. The V gene's germline CDR1 is LNHDA and CDR2 SQIVND (reference sequence). CDR3 loop: CASSIETPNSPLHF. The CDR3 DNA is TGTGCCAGTAGTATTGAGACACCTAATTCACCCCTCCACTTT. The full variable domain, in which reference TRBV19 and TRBJ1-6 provide the parts outside the CDR3, is DGGITQSPKYLFRKEGQNVTLSCEQNLNHDAMYWYRQDPGQGLRLIYYSQIVNDFQKGDIAEGYSVSREKKESFPLTVTSAQKNPTAFYLCASSIETPNSPLHFGNGTRLTVT.

This clone was observed once. The chain recombines TRBV7-3 with TRBJ2-3; 9 positions agree with TRBD2. From germline, CDR1 is SGHTA and CDR2 FQGTGA. This CDR3 spans 16 amino acids. J was trimmed by 5 bases and V by 2 bases; bases with no gene match: 8. CDR3 nucleotide sequence: TGTGCCAGCAGCTTAGGGCCAGCGGGGGGCGAAGATACGCAGTATTTT. It encodes CASSLGPAGGEDTQYF.

The V and J genes are TRBV28 and TRBJ1-6; 7 nucleotides match TRBD1. This CDR3 spans 15 amino acids. The germline gives CDR1 MDHEN, CDR2 SYDVKM. J gave up 3 bases and V 5 bases, and 4 bases lay outside the gene matches. The CDR3 is CASSPGQYYNSPLHF. CDR3 nucleotides: TGTGCCAGCAGTCCGGGACAGTACTATAATTCACCCCTCCACTTT.

The rearrangement links TRBV7-2 to TRBJ2-3, with 7 bases matching TRBD1. The germline V gene has CDR1 SGHTA and CDR2 FQGNSA. The CDR3 length is 15 residues. V shed 5 bases and J 2 bases; nucleotides not matched to a gene: 7. The chain's CDR3 is CASSGRTGDTDTQYF. CDR3 coding DNA: TGTGCCAGCAGCGGAAGAACAGGGGACACAGATACGCAGTATTTT.

The chain links TRBV27 to TRBJ1-2; 8 bases fit TRBD1. With V trimmed by 6 bases and J by 4 bases, 7 bases remained unmatched. CDR1 and CDR2 (germline): MNHEY, SMNVEV (reference sequence). The CDR3 is made up of 14 amino acids. The CDR3 spells CASRRTGYLYGYTF. The CDR3 DNA reads as TGTGCCAGCAGAAGGACAGGGTACCTCTATGGCTACACCTTC.

The V gene is TRBV9, the J gene TRBJ1-3; D unresolved. V gave up 1 base and J gave up 0 bases, with 11 bases separating them. CDR1 and CDR2 (germline): SGDLS, YYNGEE. CDR3 length equals 16 residues. CDR3 region: CASSVSGRISGNTIYF. CDR3 DNA: TGTGCCAGCAGCGTATCGGGGAGAATCTCTGGAAACACCATATATTTT.

The V and J genes are TRBV6-5 and TRBJ1-2; TRBD1 is a possible D gene (5 bases). The V end was cut by 5 bases, the J end by 6 bases, with 10 bases between. Germline V gene sequence: CDR1 MNHEY, CDR2 SVGAGI. The CDR3 spans 12 residues. This CDR3 reads CASSPGPHGYTF. CDR3 nucleotides: TGTGCCAGCAGTCCGGGGCCCCATGGCTACACCTTC.

The rearrangement links TRBV11-3 to TRBJ2-3, with 7 nucleotides matching TRBD2. V was clipped by 3 bases and J by 2 bases; unmatched bases: 11. In germline, CDR1 is SGHNT, CDR2 YENEEA. The CDR3 covers 17 residues. In nucleotides, the CDR3 is TGTGCCAGCAGCTTGGGGGGAATAAGCGGGGCCACAGATACGCAGTATTTT. Protein sequence: CASSLGGISGATDTQYF.

V usage is TRBV7-2 and J usage is TRBJ1-4; D gene unclear. The germline V and J ends were trimmed by 1 base and 7 bases, with 13 bases remaining between them. The CDR3 runs 15 residues. Per germline, CDR1 SGHTA and CDR2 FQGNSA. Here the CDR3 reads CASSLGVGQIEKLFF. As DNA, the CDR3 is TGTGCCAGCAGCTTAGGAGTCGGGCAGATTGAAAAACTGTTTTTT.

In regard to this clone: The junction does not match germline at one end; this may be a read error. The chain joins TRBV7-7 to TRBJ2-3; TRBD1 matches 7 bases. In germline, CDR1 is SSHAT, CDR2 FNYEAQ (reference sequence). The CDR3 runs to 15 residues. The CDR3 DNA reads TGTGCTAGCAGCCAAGGGACAGTGTGGTCAGATACGCAGTATTTT. It specifies CASSQGTVWSDTQYF.

The rearrangement uses TRBV7-9 and TRBJ2-7; possible D gene TRBD2, 5 bases. CDR1 and CDR2 (germline): SEHNR, FQNEAQ (reference sequence). The CDR3 length is 13 residues. V was clipped by 4 bases and J by 0 bases, with 7 bases between them. The CDR3 region has the DNA TGTGCCAGCAGCTGGGCGGGCTCCTACGAGCAGTACTTC. This translates into CASSWAGSYEQYF. The complete variable domain, with remaining parts taken from reference TRBV7-9 and TRBJ2-7, reads DTGVSQNPRHKITKRGQNVTFRCDPISEHNRLYWYRQTLGQGPEFLTYFQNEAQLEKSRLLSDRFSAERPKGSFSTLEIQRTEQGDSAMYLCASSWAGSYEQYFGPGTRLTVT.

This clone showed up just a few times. The V call is TRBV11-2, the J call TRBJ2-2; tentatively, D is TRBD1 or TRBD2 (7 bases each). CDR3 size: 15 residues. Trimming took 5 bases from V and 6 from J, leaving 16 bases between them. Looked up from germline, CDR1 is SGHAT and CDR2 is FQNNGV. The CDR3 sequence is CASSPQGGLAGELFF. CDR3 DNA: TGTGCCAGCAGCCCCCAGGGGGGGCTGGCCGGGGAGCTGTTTTTT.

This chain uses TRBV5-1 with TRBJ2-3; D possibly corresponds to TRBD1 (6 bases). There are 14 residues in the CDR3. Germline V gene lookup returns CDR1 SGHRS and CDR2 YFSETQ. The V and J ends lost 2 bases and 4 bases respectively, with 11 bases between them. The CDR3 reads CASSFSGGPDTQYF. The CDR3 DNA sequence: TGCGCCAGCAGCTTCTCTGGGGGCCCAGATACGCAGTATTTT.

V is TRBV6-6 and J is TRBJ2-2; D is perhaps TRBD1 or TRBD2 (6 bases each). The CDR3 extends over 12 amino acids. The germline gives CDR1 MNHNY, CDR2 SVGAGI (reference sequence). Trimming took 7 bases from V and 8 from J, leaving 11 bases between them. Here the CDR3 reads CASKGGTGELFF. CDR3 coding DNA: TGTGCCAGCAAAGGAGGGACAGGGGAGCTGTTTTTT.

About this clone itself: This same CDR3 is encoded by further DNA sequences in the sample. The chain is built from TRBV7-2 and TRBJ1-1; a possible D gene is TRBD1 (5 bases). The CDR3 covers 13 residues. V was shortened by 4 bases and J by 1 base, with 7 bases between the two germline ends. Germline V CDR1 and CDR2: SGHTA, FQGNSA. For the CDR3, the DNA is TGTGCCAGCAGCTCGGGACCGAACACTGAAGCTTTCTTT. Its protein product is CASSSGPNTEAFF.

V is TRBV2 and J is TRBJ2-5; 8 bases agree with TRBD2. Germline assignment: CDR1 SNHLY and CDR2 FYNNEI. With 7 bases clipped from V and 1 base from J, the junction kept 11 bases outside the gene matches. The CDR3 totals 16 residues. CDR3 nucleotide sequence: TGTGCCAGCAAGGGGCGGTTAGCGGGGTTCCAAGAGACCCAGTACTTC. Translating gives CASKGRLAGFQETQYF.

The chain is built from TRBV7-8 and TRBJ2-7, with D perhaps being TRBD1 or TRBD2 (5 bases each). CDR1 is SGHVS and CDR2 is FQNEAQ in the germline V gene. Trimming removed 3 bases at V and 2 bases at J, with 14 bases between. This CDR3 spans 15 amino acids. CDR3 sequence: CASSFSRDPTYEQYF. Here the CDR3 DNA reads TGTGCCAGCAGCTTCTCTAGGGACCCTACCTACGAGCAGTACTTC.

The chain employs TRBV7-6 and TRBJ2-5; TRBD1 might be the D (5 bases). Germline V gives CDR1 SGHVS, CDR2 FNYEAQ. CDR3 size: 15 residues. V lost 5 bases and J lost 2, with 15 bases in between. The CDR3 loop is CASSPRPTDQETQYF. The CDR3 DNA reads TGTGCCAGCAGCCCACGGCCGACAGATCAAGAGACCCAGTACTTC.